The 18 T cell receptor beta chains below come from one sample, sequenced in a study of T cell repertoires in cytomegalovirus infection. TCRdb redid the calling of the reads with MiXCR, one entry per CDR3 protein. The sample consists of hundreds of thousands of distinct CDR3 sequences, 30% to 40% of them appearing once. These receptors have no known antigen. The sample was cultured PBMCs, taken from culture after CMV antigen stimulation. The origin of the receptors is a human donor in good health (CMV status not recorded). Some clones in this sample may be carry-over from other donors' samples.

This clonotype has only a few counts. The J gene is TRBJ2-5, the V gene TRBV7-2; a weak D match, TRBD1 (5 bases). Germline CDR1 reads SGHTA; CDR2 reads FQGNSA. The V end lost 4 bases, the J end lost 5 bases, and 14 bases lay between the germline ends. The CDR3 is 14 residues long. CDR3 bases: TGTGCCAGCAGCTGGGGCGGTACACAGGAGACCCAGTACTTC. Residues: CASSWGGTQETQYF. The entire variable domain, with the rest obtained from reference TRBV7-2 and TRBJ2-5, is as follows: GAGVSQSPSNKVTEKGKDVELRCDPISGHTALYWYRQSLGQGLEFLIYFQGNSAPDKSGLPSDRFSAERTGGSVSTLTIQRTQQEDSAVYLCASSWGGTQETQYFGPGTRLLVL.

The CDR3 nucleotides are TGTGCCAGCAGCCGGACTAGCGACATTACACCGTACTTC. This sequence encodes CASSRTSDITPYF. J is TRBJ2-5 and V is TRBV7-9; 9 positions agree with TRBD2. Germline-derived CDR1 and CDR2 are SEHNR and FQNEAQ (reference sequence). The CDR3 spans 13 residues. The V gene end was trimmed by 5 bases and the J gene end by 13 bases; junction bases not matched to a gene: 11.

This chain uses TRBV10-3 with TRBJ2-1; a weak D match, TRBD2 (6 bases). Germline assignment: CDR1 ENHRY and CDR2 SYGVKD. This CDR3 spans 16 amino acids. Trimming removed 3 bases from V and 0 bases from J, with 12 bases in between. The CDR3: CAISDLRGGSYNEQFF. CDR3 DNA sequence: TGTGCCATCAGTGATTTGAGGGGAGGCTCCTACAATGAGCAGTTCTTC.

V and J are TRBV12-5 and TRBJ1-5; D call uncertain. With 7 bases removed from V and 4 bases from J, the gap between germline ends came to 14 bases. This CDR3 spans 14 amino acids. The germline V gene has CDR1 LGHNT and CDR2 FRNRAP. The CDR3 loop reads CASAVERRNQPQHF. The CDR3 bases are TGTGCTAGTGCCGTCGAGAGGAGAAATCAGCCCCAGCATTTT.

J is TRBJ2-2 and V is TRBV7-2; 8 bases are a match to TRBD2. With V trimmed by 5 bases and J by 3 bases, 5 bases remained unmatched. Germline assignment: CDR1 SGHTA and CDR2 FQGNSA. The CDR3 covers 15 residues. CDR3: CASSARTSHTGELFF. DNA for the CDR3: TGTGCCAGCAGCGCTCGGACTAGCCACACCGGGGAGCTGTTTTTT.

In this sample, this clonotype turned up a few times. The CDR3 loop is CASSLAEGSEQYF. CDR3 bases: TGTGCCAGCAGCTTAGCGGAGGGCTCCGAGCAGTACTTC. The gene calls are TRBV7-6 and TRBJ2-7; possibly TRBD2 for D (6 bases). Trimming took off 0 bases at V and 6 bases at J, with 9 bases between the two ends. This CDR3 has 13 amino acids. Germline loops: CDR1 SGHVS, CDR2 FNYEAQ.

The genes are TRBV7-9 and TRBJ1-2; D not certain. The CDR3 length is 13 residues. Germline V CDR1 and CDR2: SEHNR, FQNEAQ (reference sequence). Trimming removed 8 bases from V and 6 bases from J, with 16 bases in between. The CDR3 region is CASGGLPVHGYTF. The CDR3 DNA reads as TGTGCCAGCGGCGGTCTGCCGGTCCATGGCTACACCTTC.

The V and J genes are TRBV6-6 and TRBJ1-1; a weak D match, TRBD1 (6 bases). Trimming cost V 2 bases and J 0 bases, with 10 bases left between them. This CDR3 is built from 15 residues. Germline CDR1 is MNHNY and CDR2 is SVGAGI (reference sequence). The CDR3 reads CASSYPGALNTEAFF. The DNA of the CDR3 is TGTGCCAGCAGTTACCCGGGGGCGTTGAACACTGAAGCTTTCTTT.

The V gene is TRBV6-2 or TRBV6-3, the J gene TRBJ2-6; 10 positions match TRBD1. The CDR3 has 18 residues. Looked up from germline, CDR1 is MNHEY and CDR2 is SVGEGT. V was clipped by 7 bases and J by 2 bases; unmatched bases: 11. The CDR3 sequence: CASIPGQGRPPGANVLTF. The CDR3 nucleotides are TGTGCCAGCATCCCGGGACAGGGGCGCCCGCCTGGGGCCAACGTCCTGACTTTC.

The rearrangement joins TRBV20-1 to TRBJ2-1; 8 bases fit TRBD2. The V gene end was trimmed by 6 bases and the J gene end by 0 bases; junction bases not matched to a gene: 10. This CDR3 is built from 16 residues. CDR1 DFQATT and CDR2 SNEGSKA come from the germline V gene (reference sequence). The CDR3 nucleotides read TGCAGTGCCCCGGTGCGCGGGAGGAGCTCCTACAATGAGCAGTTCTTC. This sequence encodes CSAPVRGRSSYNEQFF.

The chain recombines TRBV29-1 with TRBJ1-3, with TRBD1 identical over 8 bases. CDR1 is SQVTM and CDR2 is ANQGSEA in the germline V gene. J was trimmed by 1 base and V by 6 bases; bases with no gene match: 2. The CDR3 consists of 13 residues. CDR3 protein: CSVRQGSGNTIYF. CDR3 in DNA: TGCAGCGTCAGACAGGGGTCTGGAAACACCATATATTTT. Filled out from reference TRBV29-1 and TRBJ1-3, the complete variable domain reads SAVISQKPSRDICQRGTSLTIQCQVDSQVTMMFWYRQQPGQSLTLIATANQGSEATYESGFVIDKFPISRPNLTFSTLTVSNMSPEDSSIYLCSVRQGSGNTIYFGEGSWLTVV.

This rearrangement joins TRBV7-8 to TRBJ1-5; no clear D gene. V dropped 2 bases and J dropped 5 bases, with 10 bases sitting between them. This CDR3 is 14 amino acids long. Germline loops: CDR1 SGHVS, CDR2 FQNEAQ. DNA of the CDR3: TGTGCCAGCAGCTTAATCCCAGCCGATCAGCCCCAGCATTTT. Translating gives CASSLIPADQPQHF.

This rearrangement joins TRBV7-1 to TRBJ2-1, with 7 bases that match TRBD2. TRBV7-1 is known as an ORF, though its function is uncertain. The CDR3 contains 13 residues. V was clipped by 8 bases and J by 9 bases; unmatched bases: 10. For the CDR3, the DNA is TGTGCCAGCGGATGGGGGGGACCCGGTGAGCAGTTCTTC. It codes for CASGWGGPGEQFF.

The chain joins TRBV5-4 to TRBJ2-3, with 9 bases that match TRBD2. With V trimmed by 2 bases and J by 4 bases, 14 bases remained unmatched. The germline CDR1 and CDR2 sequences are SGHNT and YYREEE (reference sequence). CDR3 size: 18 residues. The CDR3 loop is CASSFRVVSGGSADTQYF. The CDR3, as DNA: TGTGCCAGCAGCTTCCGAGTTGTAAGCGGGGGGTCTGCAGATACGCAGTATTTT.

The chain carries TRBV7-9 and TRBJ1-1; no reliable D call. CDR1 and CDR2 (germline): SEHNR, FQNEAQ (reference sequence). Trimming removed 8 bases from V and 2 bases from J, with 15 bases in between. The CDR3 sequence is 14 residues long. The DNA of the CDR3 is TGTGCCAGCGGTACCATGGACGGTAACACTGAAGCTTTCTTT. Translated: CASGTMDGNTEAFF.

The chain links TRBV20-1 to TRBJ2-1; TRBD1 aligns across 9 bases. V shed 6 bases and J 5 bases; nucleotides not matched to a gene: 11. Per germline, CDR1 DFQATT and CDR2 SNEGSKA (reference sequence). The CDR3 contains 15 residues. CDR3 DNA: TGCAGTGCGCCCTCGCTGGACAGGGGAAACAATGAGCAGTTCTTC. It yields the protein CSAPSLDRGNNEQFF.

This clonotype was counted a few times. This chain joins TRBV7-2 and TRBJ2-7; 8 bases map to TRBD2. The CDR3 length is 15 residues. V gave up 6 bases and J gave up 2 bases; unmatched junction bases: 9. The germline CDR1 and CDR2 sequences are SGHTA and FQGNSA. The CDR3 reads CASSSELAETYEQYF. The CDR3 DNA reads TGTGCCAGCAGTTCTGAACTAGCGGAGACCTACGAGCAGTACTTC.

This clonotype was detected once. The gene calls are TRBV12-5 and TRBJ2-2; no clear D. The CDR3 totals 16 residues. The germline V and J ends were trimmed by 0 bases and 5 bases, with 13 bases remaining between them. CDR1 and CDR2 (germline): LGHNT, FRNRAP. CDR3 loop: CASGLVLESRTGELFF. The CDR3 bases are TGTGCTAGTGGTTTGGTACTTGAGTCTCGGACCGGGGAGCTGTTTTTT.